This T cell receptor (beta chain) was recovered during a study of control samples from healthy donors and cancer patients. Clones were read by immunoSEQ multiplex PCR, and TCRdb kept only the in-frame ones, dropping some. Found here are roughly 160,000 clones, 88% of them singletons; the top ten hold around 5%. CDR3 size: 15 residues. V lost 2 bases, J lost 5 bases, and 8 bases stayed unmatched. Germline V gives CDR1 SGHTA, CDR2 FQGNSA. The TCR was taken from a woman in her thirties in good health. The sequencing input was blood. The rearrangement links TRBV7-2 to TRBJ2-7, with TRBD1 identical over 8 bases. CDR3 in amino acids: CASSLLSQGADEQYF. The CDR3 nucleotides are TGTGCCAGCAGCTTACTGTCCCAGGGGGCCGACGAGCAGTACTTC.